The next 13 T cell receptor beta chains were all read from a single sample in a study of blood T cell repertoires in COVID-19. Profiling relied on immunoSEQ multiplex PCR, and the TCRdb table lists in-frame clones only, not all of them. The table lists about 270,000 clones, around 93% of them singletons. Sequencing used PBMCs or T cells enriched from blood (not recorded which). The receptor source for this set is a man aged 40-55 years who had been exposed to COVID-19.

This sequence joins TRBV29-1 and TRBJ1-2; TRBD1 matches at 7 bases. J lost 5 bases, V lost 7 bases, and 10 bases had no gene match. Germline V lookup: CDR1 SQVTM, CDR2 ANQGSEA. The CDR3 length is 13 residues. In DNA form, the CDR3 reads TGCAGCGCCAACGCCGGGACAGAATATGGCTACACCTTC. Protein product: CSANAGTEYGYTF.

CDR3 protein: CASSPSWTVMNTEAFF. For the CDR3, the DNA is TGTGCCAGCAGTCCATCTTGGACAGTCATGAACACTGAAGCTTTCTTT. The rearrangement uses TRBV27 and TRBJ1-1, with D maybe TRBD1 (6 bases). The V gene's germline CDR1 is MNHEY and CDR2 SMNVEV (reference sequence). The CDR3 contains 16 residues. Deletions cut 5 bases from V and 0 bases from J, with 16 bases between.

The chain uses TRBV2 and TRBJ2-7, with D maybe TRBD2 (5 bases). The V end lost 4 bases, the J end lost 9 bases, and 40 bases lay between the germline ends. CDR1 and CDR2 from the germline V gene are SNHLY and FYNNEI. This CDR3 spans 21 amino acids. This chain's CDR3 is CASSGNRNTLHHEGFSSGQYF. The CDR3 DNA sequence: TGTGCCAGCAGTGGGAATAGGAACACCCTACATCATGAGGGTTTTTCAAGTGGGCAGTACTTC.

The chain couples TRBV5-1 to TRBJ2-3; D perhaps matches TRBD2 (5 bases). CDR1 and CDR2 from the germline V gene are SGHRS and YFSETQ. The CDR3 has 15 residues. V lost 4 bases and J 0 bases, leaving 12 bases between the germline ends. In nucleotides, the CDR3 is TGCGCCAGCAGCCGAGGGAGTACTAGCACAGATACGCAGTATTTT. Residues: CASSRGSTSTDTQYF.

The chain links TRBV2 to TRBJ1-1; tentatively, D is TRBD1 (5 bases). V lost 6 bases, J lost 5 bases, and 13 bases lay in between. The CDR3 has 13 amino acids. Per germline, CDR1 SNHLY and CDR2 FYNNEI. In DNA form, the CDR3 reads TGTGCCAGCAGGGACACGGCGGGGACTGAAGCTTTCTTT. Its protein is CASRDTAGTEAFF.

This chain links TRBV11-2 with TRBJ2-5; 9 positions match TRBD2. Germline V gene data show CDR1 as SGHAT and CDR2 as FQNNGV. Unmatched junction bases numbered 8, after V lost 2 bases and J lost 7 bases. The CDR3 is made up of 15 amino acids. The CDR3 loop is CASSLLAGGIGTQYF. For the CDR3, the DNA is TGTGCCAGCAGCTTACTCGCGGGGGGGATAGGGACCCAGTACTTC. Full variable domain (remainder filled in from reference TRBV11-2 and TRBJ2-5): EAGVAQSPRYKIIEKRQSVAFWCNPISGHATLYWYQQILGQGPKLLIQFQNNGVVDDSQLPKDRFSAERLKGVDSTLKIQPAKLEDSAVYLCASSLLAGGIGTQYFGPGTRLLVL.

DNA for the CDR3: TGTGCCAGCAGCCGCACTAGCGGTCAACAGTTCTTC. Protein: CASSRTSGQQFF. This sequence joins TRBV6-5 and TRBJ2-1, with 8 bases aligning to TRBD2. The germline V gene encodes CDR1 MNHEY and CDR2 SVGAGI. The trim removed 6 bases at V and 13 bases at J, leaving 8 bases unmatched. The CDR3 length is 12 residues.

The CDR3 DNA is TGCAGCGTTGGGAGGGAAAGTTATGGCTACACCTTC. Translated: CSVGRESYGYTF. V gene TRBV29-1 combines with J gene TRBJ1-2; D not resolved. The CDR3 is 12 residues long. CDR1 is SQVTM and CDR2 is ANQGSEA in the germline V gene. The V and J ends lost 4 bases and 5 bases respectively, with 11 bases between them.

The chain combines TRBV18 with TRBJ1-1, with a weak D call TRBD1 (5 bases). Per germline, CDR1 KGHSH and CDR2 LQKENI. The CDR3 spans 15 residues. The ends were cut back, 3 bases at V and 3 bases at J, with 14 bases in the middle. In nucleotides, the CDR3 is TGTGCCAGCTCACCGCAGGGAAAGCGGGACACTGAAGCTTTCTTT. This codes for CASSPQGKRDTEAFF.

This clone showed up just once. This chain joins TRBV30 and TRBJ1-1, with D perhaps TRBD1 (6 bases). Germline V gene lookup returns CDR1 GTSNPN and CDR2 SVGIG (reference sequence). The CDR3 loop spans 15 amino acids. V was trimmed by 3 bases and J by 2 bases, leaving 16 bases between them. In DNA form, the CDR3 reads TGTGCCTGGAGGATGAAGGGGGGGACCAACACTGAAGCTTTCTTT. It yields the protein CAWRMKGGTNTEAFF.

The rearrangement links TRBV11-2 to TRBJ2-1; TRBD2 agrees at 8 bases. Germline V gene sequence: CDR1 SGHAT, CDR2 FQNNGV. The trim removed 1 base at V and 8 bases at J, leaving 4 bases unmatched. The CDR3 has 14 residues. The CDR3 protein is CASSLAGTSHEQFF. DNA for the CDR3: TGTGCCAGCAGCTTAGCAGGGACTAGTCATGAGCAGTTCTTC.

The rearrangement uses TRBV5-4 and TRBJ1-5; maybe TRBD1 (5 bases). The CDR3 sequence is 14 residues long. Per germline, CDR1 SGHNT and CDR2 YYREEE (reference sequence). V gave up 3 bases and J gave up 2 bases, with 9 bases separating them. Here the CDR3 DNA reads TGTGCCAGCAGCTCAGGAGGGGGCAATCAGCCCCAGCATTTT. As protein: CASSSGGGNQPQHF.

CDR3 sequence reads: CASSIPAGEAFGTQYF. The CDR3, as DNA: TGTGCCAGTAGTATTCCAGCGGGAGAAGCCTTCGGTACGCAGTATTTT. The rearrangement joins TRBV19 to TRBJ2-3, with 8 nucleotides matching TRBD2. Trimming cost V 3 bases and J 8 bases; bases outside gene matches: 13. From germline, CDR1 is LNHDA and CDR2 SQIVND (reference sequence). The CDR3 extends over 16 amino acids.